Listed below are T cell receptor beta chains from one sample, sequenced in a study of blood T cell repertoires in COVID-19. TCRdb keeps only in-frame clones here, not all; method: immunoSEQ multiplex PCR. The table has around 97,000 clones, about 80% seen once. Source material: peripheral blood. These receptors all come from a human donor in a cohort sampled during active or convalescent COVID-19. Each CDR3 is given without its conserved first and last residue. Fields, in order: J gene, V gene, CDR3 protein.

TRBJ1-3	TRBV19	ASSIQESRNTIY
TRBJ2-2	TRBV3-1/TRBV3-2	ASSQARYTGELF
TRBJ1-3	TRBV29-1	RSGGWGNTIY
TRBJ1-4	TRBV7-9	ASSPRGAGEKLF
TRBJ1-3	TRBV7-2	ASRGRVRFANTIY
TRBJ2-3	TRBV5-4	ASGLAGAGNTDTQY
TRBJ2-7	TRBV7-3	ASSLSGGGGYEQY
TRBJ2-7	TRBV19	ASSIQDNGHEQY
TRBJ2-3	TRBV6-4	ASHEEEGQGGHTQY
TRBJ2-5	TRBV5-1	ASREAGGRKETQY
TRBJ2-2	TRBV24-1	ATSWSAAGELF
TRBJ1-2	TRBV6-6	ASKRSGSNYGYT
TRBJ1-2	TRBV24-1	ATSDGQGIGGYT
TRBJ2-2	TRBV5-1	ASSLVGQNTGELF
TRBJ1-1	TRBV19	ASRWTEKNTEAF
TRBJ2-3	TRBV24-1	ATSDPRGGQKDTQY
TRBJ2-5	TRBV29-1	SVAHGADQETQY
TRBJ2-7	TRBV2	ASSLNLPYEQY
TRBJ1-4	TRBV29-1	SVVPTGGRGEKLF
TRBJ2-7	TRBV28	ASSFAVGGTGGYEQY
TRBJ1-6	TRBV5-1	ASSFEGSESPLH
TRBJ1-2	TRBV18	ASSPSGTVRVYGYT
TRBJ2-7	TRBV5-1	ASSLEAWALSYEQY
TRBJ2-2	TRBV18	ASSPQGSTGELF
TRBJ1-4	TRBV25-1	ASSGTGGKEKLF
TRBJ1-3	TRBV3-1/TRBV3-2	ASSHSHTGNTIY
TRBJ2-4	TRBV11-2	ASSRNTGTELAKNIQY
TRBJ2-2	TRBV21-1	ASSKVRRQGDTTGELF
TRBJ1-6	TRBV7-2	ASSFGQVGSPLH
TRBJ2-7	TRBV7-2	ASSPRTGAYEQY
TRBJ2-2	TRBV6-5	ASSYWSVRGPGELF
TRBJ2-1	TRBV7-7	ASSLDLRAEQF
TRBJ1-5	TRBV11-2	ASSLGTGSAGIGNQPQH
TRBJ1-1	TRBV28	ASRGGQPNTEAF
TRBJ1-2	TRBV6-5	ASSIRSGTGHT
TRBJ2-2	TRBV19	ASSTNRGKAGGGELF
TRBJ2-3	TRBV20-1	SASSYRAADTQY
TRBJ1-4	TRBV7-8	ASSSGQGLNEKLF
TRBJ2-3	TRBV28	ASSLSTGGTTDTQY
TRBJ2-4	TRBV27	ASSLVPGLGNIQY
TRBJ1-3	TRBV6-6	ASTRTGTAGNTIY
TRBJ2-1	TRBV4-2	ASSQDLGREQF
TRBJ2-3	TRBV10-2	ASRLAGTDTQY
TRBJ2-6	TRBV19	ASSPRVTGGANVLT
TRBJ2-7	TRBV6-2/TRBV6-3	ASSTGEEAYEQY
TRBJ2-3	TRBV4-3	ASSQDLRGTQY
TRBJ1-5	TRBV4-1	ASSRYETVNQPQH
TRBJ2-3	TRBV4-1	ASSQDRGRAGNPSSTDTQY
TRBJ1-6	TRBV30	AWANTGYSPLH
TRBJ1-5	TRBV18	ASSGSSPSGGQPQH
TRBJ2-5	TRBV24-1	ATSDTRLAQGETQY
TRBJ2-5	TRBV11-2	ASSLGGTGIGETQY
TRBJ1-1	TRBV5-1	ASSLLGSTEAF
TRBJ2-1	TRBV29-1	SVEGTSRPYNEQF
TRBJ1-1	TRBV6-5	ASSYSRNTEAF
TRBJ2-7	TRBV9	ASSVGDRTYEQY
TRBJ1-6	TRBV28	ASLSRWDSPLH
TRBJ1-6	TRBV7-3	ASSFYPDSPLH
TRBJ1-6	TRBV30	AWRRNNSPLH